This is a list of T cell receptor beta chains from one sample in a study of response to subunit inactivated influenza vaccine. TCRdb redid the calling of the RT-PCR reads with MiXCR, one entry per CDR3 protein. The table has around 480,000 distinct CDR3 sequences, 10% to 11% seen once; the top ten hold approximately 12%. Sequenced material: PBMCs from blood, taken around seven weeks after vaccination. These receptor sequences come from a man aged 50 or older who received an inactivated influenza vaccine. Each CDR3 is given with its conserved first and last residue. The order of the fields is clone size, D gene, V gene, J gene, CDR3 protein, CDR3 DNA. A D gene is named only where the DNA matches it firmly. The size entry is marked missing in some rows and otherwise reads once, few, many or a size class.

abundance: few
d_gene: -
v_gene: TRBV28
j_gene: TRBJ1-2
CDR3aa: CASSFGNNYGYTF
CDR3nt: TGTGCCAGCAGTTTTGGCAATAACTATGGCTACACCTTC

abundance: -
d_gene: TRBD2
v_gene: TRBV3-1
j_gene: TRBJ2-3
CDR3aa: CASSQEPAGVSTDTQYF
CDR3nt: TGTGCCAGCAGCCAAGAGCCAGCGGGGGTTAGCACAGATACGCAGTATTTT

abundance: -
d_gene: -
v_gene: TRBV9
j_gene: TRBJ2-3
CDR3aa: CASSVSGTSTDTQYF
CDR3nt: TGTGCCAGCAGCGTATCGGGGACAAGCACAGATACGCAGTATTTT

abundance: few
d_gene: TRBD1
v_gene: TRBV7-2
j_gene: TRBJ2-7
CDR3aa: CASRLRTGTYEQYF
CDR3nt: TGTGCCAGCAGGCTAAGGACAGGGACCTACGAGCAGTACTTC

abundance: -
d_gene: TRBD1
v_gene: TRBV12-3/TRBV12-4
j_gene: TRBJ1-4
CDR3aa: CASSLGRGRGEKLFF
CDR3nt: TGTGCCAGCAGTTTAGGAAGGGGGCGGGGAGAAAAACTGTTTTTT

abundance: few
d_gene: TRBD2
v_gene: TRBV28
j_gene: TRBJ2-3
CDR3aa: CASSYLTSGGSQYF
CDR3nt: TGTGCCAGCAGTTATTTGACTAGCGGGGGCTCGCAGTATTTT

abundance: -
d_gene: -
v_gene: TRBV21-1
j_gene: TRBJ2-2
CDR3aa: CASSIPSMDSDTGELFF
CDR3nt: TGTGCCAGCAGTATCCCCTCAATGGACTCGGACACCGGGGAGCTGTTTTTT

abundance: -
d_gene: TRBD2
v_gene: TRBV7-2
j_gene: TRBJ2-7
CDR3aa: CASSLTGTSVTYEQYF
CDR3nt: TGTGCCAGCAGCCTAACAGGGACTAGCGTTACCTACGAGCAGTACTTC

abundance: -
d_gene: -
v_gene: TRBV4-3
j_gene: TRBJ2-1
CDR3aa: CASQPSGEQFF
CDR3nt: TGCGCCAGCCAACCGTCCGGTGAGCAGTTCTTC

abundance: few
d_gene: -
v_gene: TRBV20-1
j_gene: TRBJ1-2
CDR3aa: CSARVEEGYTF
CDR3nt: TGCAGTGCTAGAGTGGAGGAGGGCTACACCTTC

abundance: few
d_gene: TRBD1
v_gene: TRBV5-1
j_gene: TRBJ2-7
CDR3aa: CASSPRTGALYEQYF
CDR3nt: TGCGCCAGCAGCCCCCGGACAGGGGCCCTCTACGAGCAGTACTTC

abundance: many
d_gene: TRBD1
v_gene: TRBV12-3/TRBV12-4
j_gene: TRBJ1-6
CDR3aa: CASRLGPDRVNSPLHF
CDR3nt: TGTGCCAGCAGACTTGGTCCGGACAGGGTTAATTCACCCCTCCACTTT

abundance: few
d_gene: -
v_gene: TRBV5-1
j_gene: TRBJ2-3
CDR3aa: CASSLADFAGAFTDTQYF
CDR3nt: TGCGCCAGCAGCTTGGCCGATTTCGCGGGCGCGTTCACAGATACGCAGTATTTT

abundance: many
d_gene: TRBD1
v_gene: TRBV6-2/TRBV6-3
j_gene: TRBJ2-1
CDR3aa: CASSTGTGGGEQFF
CDR3nt: TGTGCCAGCAGTACCGGGACAGGGGGCGGTGAGCAGTTCTTC

abundance: -
d_gene: -
v_gene: TRBV7-9
j_gene: TRBJ2-7
CDR3aa: CASSAATGQYF
CDR3nt: TGTGCCAGCAGCGCGGCGACGGGGCAGTACTTC

abundance: -
d_gene: -
v_gene: TRBV29-1
j_gene: TRBJ1-2
CDR3aa: CSVAGGRNGYTF
CDR3nt: TGCAGCGTCGCGGGGGGAAGAAATGGCTACACCTTC

abundance: few
d_gene: -
v_gene: TRBV12-3/TRBV12-4
j_gene: TRBJ1-3
CDR3aa: CASSYTRVSSGNTIYF
CDR3nt: TGTGCCAGCAGCTACACCCGGGTTTCCTCTGGAAACACCATATATTTT

abundance: many
d_gene: -
v_gene: TRBV29-1
j_gene: TRBJ1-4
CDR3aa: CSGSQGSGEKLFF
CDR3nt: TGCAGCGGAAGTCAGGGGTCGGGAGAAAAACTGTTTTTT

abundance: -
d_gene: -
v_gene: TRBV3-1
j_gene: TRBJ1-1
CDR3aa: CASSQRGQLAEAFF
CDR3nt: TGTGCCAGCAGCCAAAGGGGCCAGTTGGCTGAAGCTTTCTTT

abundance: -
d_gene: -
v_gene: TRBV12-3/TRBV12-4
j_gene: TRBJ2-5
CDR3aa: CARDPRVPQETQYF
CDR3nt: TGTGCCAGGGACCCCAGGGTCCCCCAAGAGACCCAGTACTTC

abundance: -
d_gene: -
v_gene: TRBV10-3
j_gene: TRBJ2-2
CDR3aa: CAISHTDTKSGELFF
CDR3nt: TGTGCCATCAGTCACACGGACACGAAGTCCGGGGAGCTGTTTTTT

abundance: -
d_gene: -
v_gene: TRBV6-1
j_gene: TRBJ2-7
CDR3aa: CASSEELVGRDF
CDR3nt: TGTGCCAGCAGTGAAGAGTTAGTCGGACGGGACTTC

abundance: once
d_gene: TRBD1
v_gene: TRBV7-8
j_gene: TRBJ1-4
CDR3aa: CASSIGQGLNEKLFF
CDR3nt: TGTGCCAGCAGCATAGGACAGGGGTTGAATGAAAAACTGTTTTTT

abundance: few
d_gene: -
v_gene: TRBV13
j_gene: TRBJ2-1
CDR3aa: CASSPPLVSGSYNEQFF
CDR3nt: TGTGCCAGCAGCCCTCCCCTGGTCAGCGGTTCCTACAATGAGCAGTTCTTC

abundance: -
d_gene: TRBD1
v_gene: TRBV6-4
j_gene: TRBJ2-7
CDR3aa: CASKGANNHYEQYF
CDR3nt: TGTGCCAGCAAGGGGGCGAACAACCACTACGAGCAGTACTTC

abundance: few
d_gene: -
v_gene: TRBV28
j_gene: TRBJ2-5
CDR3aa: CASKPGEETQYF
CDR3nt: TGTGCCAGCAAACCGGGGGAAGAGACCCAGTACTTC

abundance: many
d_gene: TRBD2
v_gene: TRBV6-2/TRBV6-3
j_gene: TRBJ2-2
CDR3aa: CASRRTTSGFYGELFF
CDR3nt: TGTGCCAGCAGACGTACGACTAGCGGATTCTATGGGGAGCTGTTTTTT